The 24 T cell receptor beta chains below were found in one sample sequenced in a study of T cell responses to AZD1222 COVID-19 vaccine. Measured with immunoSEQ multiplex PCR; TCRdb has only the in-frame clones, and not every one. Among about 150,000 clones, 75% to 90% were seen once, and the ten largest hold 8%. Sample: peripheral blood, taken on day 0 of AZD1222 vaccination. The receptors stem from an adult in good health.

The chain combines TRBV2 with TRBJ2-7; the D is unclear. With 5 bases removed from V and 1 base from J, the gap between germline ends came to 6 bases. The CDR3 length is 12 residues. CDR1 and CDR2 from the germline V gene are SNHLY and FYNNEI. The CDR3 sequence is CASSLQSYEQYF. The CDR3 DNA reads as TGTGCCAGCAGTTTACAGTCCTACGAGCAGTACTTC.

This clone was observed a single time. The chain couples TRBV2 to TRBJ2-3; 11 nucleotides line up with TRBD2. V shed 8 bases and J 6 bases; nucleotides not matched to a gene: 7. The length of the CDR3 is 14 residues. Germline assignment: CDR1 SNHLY and CDR2 FYNNEI. As DNA, the CDR3 is TGTGCCAGCGCACTAGCGGGAGTAACGGATACGCAGTATTTT. As protein: CASALAGVTDTQYF.

The CDR3 sequence: CAISDGPPVLGEKLFF. The CDR3 DNA reads as TGTGCCATCAGTGATGGCCCTCCTGTCCTTGGGGAAAAACTGTTTTTT. The chain recombines TRBV10-3 with TRBJ1-4; D not certain. Germline V CDR1 and CDR2: ENHRY, SYGVKD. V gave up 3 bases and J gave up 8 bases, with 19 bases separating them. CDR3 size: 16 residues.

This clone appeared a single time. The chain joins TRBV21-1 to TRBJ1-5. TRBV21-1 is shown as a pseudogene. This CDR3 region has 14 residues. This CDR3 is CASRIEGLHQPQHF. The DNA for the CDR3 is TGTGCCAGCAGGATCGAGGGGTTACATCAGCCCCAGCATTTT.

This clone was found a few times. The chain is built from TRBV2 and TRBJ1-5; 9 positions match TRBD1. Per germline, CDR1 SNHLY and CDR2 FYNNEI. The CDR3 sequence is 14 residues long. V gave up 6 bases and J gave up 7 bases; unmatched junction bases: 7. DNA for the CDR3: TGTGCCAGCAGCCCAACAGGGGGCGGACAGCCCCAGCATTTT. Its translation: CASSPTGGGQPQHF.

V is TRBV5-6 and J is TRBJ1-2; D perhaps matches TRBD1 (5 bases). Germline-derived CDR1 and CDR2 are SGHDT and YYEEEE. The CDR3 extends over 15 amino acids. With 0 bases removed from V and 1 base from J, the gap between germline ends came to 10 bases. The DNA of the CDR3 is TGTGCCAGCAGCTTGGCACAGGTGCTTAACTATGGCTACACCTTC. It yields the protein CASSLAQVLNYGYTF.

The chain employs TRBV27 and TRBJ1-5; 10 nucleotides line up with TRBD1. The V segment lost 5 bases and the J segment 9 bases; nucleotides outside the gene matches: 7. Germline V gene sequence: CDR1 MNHEY, CDR2 SMNVEV (reference sequence). The CDR3 loop spans 14 amino acids. The CDR3 sequence is CASSPGTGVWPQHF. DNA for the CDR3: TGTGCCAGCAGTCCGGGGACAGGGGTTTGGCCCCAGCATTTT.

V is TRBV10-3 and J is TRBJ1-5, with D possibly TRBD1 on 5 matching bases. The germline gives CDR1 ENHRY, CDR2 SYGVKD. The germline V and J ends were trimmed by 0 bases and 4 bases, with 10 bases remaining between them. CDR3 length equals 15 residues. The CDR3 DNA reads as TGTGCCATCAGTGAGTCCGGGGGACGTAATCAGCCCCAGCATTTT. The encoded protein is CAISESGGRNQPQHF.

This clone appeared a single time. V is TRBV12-3 or TRBV12-4 and J is TRBJ1-1; no firm D call. Trimming removed 6 bases from V and 2 bases from J, with 10 bases in between. This CDR3 has 13 residues. The CDR3, as DNA: TGTGCCAGCAGCTTTGCGTACAACACTGAAGCTTTCTTT. Amino acids: CASSFAYNTEAFF.

This clone was observed a handful of times. The chain joins TRBV29-1 to TRBJ2-5, with 11 nucleotides matching TRBD2. The germline V gene has CDR1 SQVTM and CDR2 ANQGSEA. J lost 2 bases, V lost 6 bases, and 5 bases had no gene match. CDR3 size: 14 residues. The CDR3 sequence: CSVRLAGRQETQYF. The CDR3 DNA sequence: TGCAGCGTGCGACTAGCGGGGAGACAAGAGACCCAGTACTTC.

In regard to this clone: Other DNA sequences of this sample code for an identical CDR3. This chain connects TRBV6-5 to TRBJ1-3; maybe TRBD1 (6 bases). The CDR3 covers 13 residues. Germline V CDR1 and CDR2: MNHEY, SVGAGI. V was cut by 6 bases and J by 4 bases, with 10 bases left in between. The CDR3 DNA is TGTGCCAGCAGCAGGGGCTCAGGAAACACCATATATTTT. Translation: CASSRGSGNTIYF.

V is TRBV7-9 and J is TRBJ1-2, with a tentative D call TRBD1 (5 bases). This CDR3 is built from 13 residues. From germline, CDR1 is SEHNR and CDR2 FQNEAQ (reference sequence). Trimming removed 1 base from V and 3 bases from J, with 6 bases in between. In DNA form, the CDR3 reads TGTGCCAGCAGCTTAGAACAGGACTATGGCTACACCTTC. This sequence encodes CASSLEQDYGYTF.

This clone was found once. Here the CDR3 reads CASSDPLTGLGTEAFF. The CDR3 DNA reads TGTGCCAGCAGTGACCCCTTAACAGGGCTGGGGACTGAAGCTTTCTTT. V is TRBV25-1 and J is TRBJ1-1; D is possibly TRBD1 (6 bases). The germline V gene encodes CDR1 MGHDK and CDR2 SYGVNS. The CDR3 is 16 amino acids. Trimming took 3 bases from V and 5 from J, leaving 19 bases between them.

This chain uses TRBV7-2 with TRBJ2-1, with unresolved D. V was clipped by 2 bases and J by 6 bases, with 8 bases between them. The length of the CDR3 is 13 residues. CDR1 and CDR2 (germline): SGHTA, FQGNSA. CDR3 sequence: CASSLSPLNEQFF. The CDR3 DNA sequence: TGTGCCAGCAGCTTATCCCCACTCAATGAGCAGTTCTTC.

The CDR3 nucleotides are TGTGCCAGCAGCGACAGGGTAGGCTCTGGAGGAAACACCATATATTTT. This encodes CASSDRVGSGGNTIYF. The chain uses TRBV3-1 (or the pseudogene TRBV3-2) and TRBJ1-3; 7 bases match TRBD1. Germline V gene sequence: CDR1 LGHDT, CDR2 YNNKEL (reference sequence). This CDR3 contains 16 residues. The trim removed 5 bases at V and 4 bases at J, leaving 11 bases unmatched.

Only one count was recorded for this clone. The J gene is TRBJ1-2, the V gene TRBV15, with D perhaps TRBD1 (6 bases). With 0 bases removed from V and 5 bases from J, the gap between germline ends came to 10 bases. CDR1 and CDR2 (germline): LNHNV, YYDKDF (reference sequence). CDR3 length: 14 residues. The DNA for the CDR3 is TGTGCCACCAGCAGAGATCTACAGGGATATGGCTACACCTTC. Encoded protein: CATSRDLQGYGYTF. Based on the CDR3 plus reference TRBV15 and TRBJ1-2, the full variable domain is DAMVIQNPRYQVTQFGKPVTLSCSQTLNHNVMYWYQQKSSQAPKLLFHYYDKDFNNEADTPDNFQSRRPNTSFCFLDIRSPGLGDTAMYLCATSRDLQGYGYTFGSGTRLTVV.

The chain uses TRBV28 and TRBJ1-5, with 8 bases matching TRBD1. The J segment lost 0 bases and the V segment lost 5 bases, leaving 15 bases of the junction unmatched. Per germline, CDR1 MDHEN and CDR2 SYDVKM. The CDR3 has 19 residues. The CDR3 DNA is TGTGCCAGCAGTCTCGCAGGGGGCGAGGGCTACTATAGCAATCAGCCCCAGCATTTT. Its protein product is CASSLAGGEGYYSNQPQHF. Using reference TRBV28 and TRBJ1-5 for the parts outside the CDR3, the full variable domain is DVKVTQSSRYLVKRTGEKVFLECVQDMDHENMFWYRQDPGLGLRLIYFSYDVKMKEKGDIPEGYSVSREKKERFSLILESASTNQTSMYLCASSLAGGEGYYSNQPQHFGDGTRLSIL.

The V and J genes are TRBV5-1 and TRBJ1-3; D not certain. With 6 bases removed from V and 2 bases from J, the gap between germline ends came to 12 bases. This CDR3 comprises 14 residues. Germline CDR1 SGHRS, CDR2 YFSETQ. CDR3 in DNA: TGCGCCAGCACCACAGACGGGACTGGAAACACCATATATTTT. As protein: CASTTDGTGNTIYF. Filled out from reference TRBV5-1 and TRBJ1-3, the complete variable domain reads KAGVTQTPRYLIKTRGQQVTLSCSPISGHRSVSWYQQTPGQGLQFLFEYFSETQRNKGNFPGRFSGRQFSNSRSEMNVSTLELGDSALYLCASTTDGTGNTIYFGEGSWLTVV.

Concerning this clone: Within the sample, other DNA sequences also encode this same CDR3. The chain couples TRBV20-1 to TRBJ2-5; D remains ambiguous. V was pared by 0 bases and J by 5 bases, with 4 bases between. Germline CDR1 DFQATT, CDR2 SNEGSKA (reference sequence). The CDR3 is 11 amino acids. DNA of the CDR3: TGCAGTGCTAGAGATAGGGAGACCCAGTACTTC. Protein: CSARDRETQYF.

The chain links TRBV19 to TRBJ2-6, with unresolved D. Germline V gene data show CDR1 as LNHDA and CDR2 as SQIVND (reference sequence). V was pared by 4 bases and J by 0 bases, with 10 bases between. The CDR3 has 16 amino acids. The CDR3 spells CASSKGPSSGANVLTF. CDR3 in DNA: TGTGCCAGTAGTAAGGGTCCCAGCTCTGGGGCCAACGTCCTGACTTTC.

This sequence joins TRBV28 and TRBJ1-5; D remains unclear. With 5 bases removed from V and 0 bases from J, the gap between germline ends came to 11 bases. Germline V lookup: CDR1 MDHEN, CDR2 SYDVKM. The CDR3 is 15 residues long. The CDR3 spells CASSIQENSNQPQHF. In DNA, the CDR3 is TGTGCCAGCAGTATTCAGGAAAATAGCAATCAGCCCCAGCATTTT.

This chain links TRBV19 with TRBJ1-2, with 7 nucleotides matching TRBD1. Trimming at V came to 7 bases and at J to 7 bases, leaving 9 bases not matched to a gene. This CDR3 contains 13 residues. The germline gives CDR1 LNHDA, CDR2 SQIVND (reference sequence). This chain's CDR3 is CASNRGTEGGYTF. Here the CDR3 DNA reads TGTGCCAGTAACCGAGGGACAGAAGGTGGCTACACCTTC. Supplemented by reference TRBV19 and TRBJ1-2, the full variable domain reads DGGITQSPKYLFRKEGQNVTLSCEQNLNHDAMYWYRQDPGQGLRLIYYSQIVNDFQKGDIAEGYSVSREKKESFPLTVTSAQKNPTAFYLCASNRGTEGGYTFGSGTRLTVV.

CDR3 bases: TGTGCCAGCAGTTTCGGGGACTATGGCTACACCTTC. This codes for CASSFGDYGYTF. The chain couples TRBV12-3 or TRBV12-4 to TRBJ1-2; no definite D call. This CDR3 is 12 amino acids long. Trimming took 3 bases from V and 3 from J, leaving 5 bases between them.

This clone was counted once. V and J are TRBV29-1 and TRBJ2-7; 10 bases agree with TRBD1. V shed 8 bases, J shed 3 bases, and the junction held 4 bases outside the gene matches. This CDR3 comprises 12 residues. Per the germline V gene, CDR1 is SQVTM and CDR2 is ANQGSEA. The CDR3 protein is CSTGTGDYEQYF. The CDR3, as DNA: TGCAGCACAGGGACAGGGGACTACGAGCAGTACTTC.